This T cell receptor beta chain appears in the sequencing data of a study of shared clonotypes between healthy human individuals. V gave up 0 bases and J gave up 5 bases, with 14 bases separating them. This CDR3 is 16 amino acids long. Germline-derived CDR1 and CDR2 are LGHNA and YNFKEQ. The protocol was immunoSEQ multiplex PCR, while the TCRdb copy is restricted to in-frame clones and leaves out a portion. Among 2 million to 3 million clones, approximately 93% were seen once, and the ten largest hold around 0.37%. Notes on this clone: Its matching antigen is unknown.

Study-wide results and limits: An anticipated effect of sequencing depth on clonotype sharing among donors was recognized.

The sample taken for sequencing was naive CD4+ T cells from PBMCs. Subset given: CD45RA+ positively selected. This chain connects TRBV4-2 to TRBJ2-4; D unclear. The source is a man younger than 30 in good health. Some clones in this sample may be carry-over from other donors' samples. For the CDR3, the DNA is TGTGCCAGCAGCCAAGATAAGGGCAGCTTCCAAAACATTCAGTACTTC. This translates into CASSQDKGSFQNIQYF.